This T cell receptor (beta chain) was recovered during a study of vaccination and CD4 T cells after COVID-19. Study at large: Four females and six males made up the convalescents, with two Hispanic. Median time from second vaccine dose to sampling was approximately 69 days (14 to 241). The peptides that stimulated the cells were overlapping spike peptides from SARS-CoV-2, HCoV-NL63, HCoV-OC43 and HCoV-229E. Regarding the study as a whole: The appearance of a median about 86% of reactive clones in convalescent patients occurred only post-vaccination.

At the Johns Hopkins FTIC core, DNA taken from cultured CD4+ T cells was sequenced by way of the Oncomine TCR Beta short-read assay. TCRdb independently ran MiXCR on the PCR reads; one entry per CDR3 protein. The sample lists roughly 10,000 distinct CDR3 sequences, roughly 42% occurring once. Points on this clonotype: Antigen specificity is unknown.

V trimming: 6 bases; J trimming: 4 bases; junction bases outside the gene matches: 7. The CDR3 runs to 15 residues. Germline loops: CDR1 LNHDA, CDR2 SQIVND (reference sequence). Described treatment: roughly ten-day PBMC culture with coronavirus spike peptide pools or control peptides (ViraFEST assay). This chain uses TRBV19 with TRBJ1-4; 8 nucleotides match TRBD1. What was sequenced was CD4+ T cells from blood, cultured in vitro. The receptor's source is a human donor who had recovered from COVID-19. CDR3 loop: CASRGDRGLNEKLFF. The CDR3 DNA is TGTGCCAGTAGGGGAGACAGGGGACTTAATGAAAAACTGTTTTTT.